This entry describes one T cell receptor beta chain. Its target is unknown. PCR involved 60 Vbeta and 13 Jbeta primers. TCRdb keeps only in-frame clones here, not all; method: immunoSEQ multiplex PCR. This sample has 100,000 to 150,000 clones, with about three quarters found just once. The data originate from a study of cytomegalovirus exposure and HLA in healthy donors. Study results and limitations: Overall, about 160 TCR beta chains were annotated as cytomegalovirus-associated. Being productive about 87% or about 30% of the time was typical of most TCR beta V segments in an earlier analysis. In a later analysis, TCR beta V- and J-gene trimming showed a link to a missense DCLRE1C variant. Reportedly, cytomegalovirus status was diagnosed with high sensitivity and specificity.

The sequenced material came from PBMCs. This TCR was sampled from a human donor in good health.

The CDR3 is CASSLNEGVSSGYTF. The CDR3 DNA reads as TGCGCCAGCAGCTTAAATGAGGGGGTCTCGAGTGGCTACACCTTC. The chain is built from TRBV5-1 and TRBJ1-2, with D possibly being TRBD1 (6 bases). Trimming shortened V by 2 bases and J by 7 bases, and 18 bases separated the two germline ends. Per germline, CDR1 SGHRS and CDR2 YFSETQ. The CDR3 loop spans 15 amino acids.